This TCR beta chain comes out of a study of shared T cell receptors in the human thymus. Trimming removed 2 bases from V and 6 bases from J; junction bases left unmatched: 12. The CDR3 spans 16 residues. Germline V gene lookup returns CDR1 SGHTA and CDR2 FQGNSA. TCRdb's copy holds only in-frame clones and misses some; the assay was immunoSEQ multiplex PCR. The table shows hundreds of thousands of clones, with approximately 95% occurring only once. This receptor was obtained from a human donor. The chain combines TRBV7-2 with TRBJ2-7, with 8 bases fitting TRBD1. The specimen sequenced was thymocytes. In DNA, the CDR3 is TGTGCCAGCAGCTTAAACGGTCAGGGGGCTCCGAGCGAGCAGTACTTC. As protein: CASSLNGQGAPSEQYF.